The rows below give T cell receptor beta chains drawn from one sample of a study of human T cells and chemical hapten exposure. TCRdb re-derived calls from the RACE reads in MiXCR, one entry per CDR3 protein. The sample consists of tens of thousands of distinct CDR3 sequences, around 11% of them appearing once. The sequences come from whole blood, collected in connection with sensitization to the hapten diphenylcyclopropenone (DPC). These receptors were taken from a man aged 25 to 45 with alopecia areata. Some clones in this sample may be carry-over from other donors' samples. CDR3s include the opening cysteine and the closing phenylalanine or tryptophan. D genes are given only for firm matches. Size values are once, few and many counts, or a class for expanded clones, and some rows have none.

J gene	D gene	clone size	V gene	CDR3 DNA	CDR3 protein
TRBJ2-1	.	few	TRBV19	TGTGCCAGTAGTGCCGGGTTACCCTACAATGAGCAGTTCTTC	CASSAGLPYNEQFF
TRBJ1-5	.	.	TRBV20-1	TGCAGTGCGACTAACGGGGCTAAGGTTAATCAGCCCCAGCATTTT	CSATNGAKVNQPQHF
TRBJ2-2	TRBD1	.	TRBV7-2	TGTGCCAGCAGCTCACCGCAGGGGGCGAACACCGGGGAGCTGTTTTTT	CASSSPQGANTGELFF
TRBJ2-3	.	many	TRBV29-1	TGCAGCGTTGATGGGGTAGATACGCAGTATTTT	CSVDGVDTQYF
TRBJ2-1	.	few	TRBV20-1	TGCAGTGCTAGAGCTGGGACTTGGAAATACAATGAGCAGTTCTTC	CSARAGTWKYNEQFF
TRBJ1-5	TRBD1	few	TRBV12-3/TRBV12-4	TGTGCCAGCAGAGGGACAGGGAGTTATAGCAATCAGCCCCAGCATTTT	CASRGTGSYSNQPQHF
TRBJ1-1	.	.	TRBV7-3	TGTGCCAGCAGCTTAAATGAGGCAGGGGCCGCTGAAGCTTTCTTT	CASSLNEAGAAEAFF
TRBJ2-2	.	.	TRBV5-1	TGCGCCAGCAGCTTGTCTGAGAACACCGGGGAGCTGTTTTTT	CASSLSENTGELFF
TRBJ2-3	.	.	TRBV3-1	TGTGCCAGCAGCCAAGGGAAGCGGAGCCTCACAGATACGCAGTATTTT	CASSQGKRSLTDTQYF
TRBJ2-3	TRBD2	many	TRBV6-4	TGTGCCAGCGCCGAAAGCGGGGAGAGCACAGATACGCAGTATTTT	CASAESGESTDTQYF
TRBJ2-5	TRBD1	many	TRBV5-1	TGCGCCAGCAGCTTTGGACAGGGCTCCTGGGAGACCCAGTACTTC	CASSFGQGSWETQYF
TRBJ1-1	TRBD1	many	TRBV7-9	TGTGCCAGCAGCCCCCCCGCTGGGACAGGGTTCACTGAAGCTTTCTTT	CASSPPAGTGFTEAFF
TRBJ2-1	.	.	TRBV5-1	TGCGCCAGCAGCTTCAGTCGCGGTGAGCAGTTCTTC	CASSFSRGEQFF
TRBJ2-7	TRBD1	few	TRBV2	TGTGCCAGCAGCCCCAGGGGGCTTAGCTACGAGCAGTACTTC	CASSPRGLSYEQYF
TRBJ2-2	.	.	TRBV7-3	TGTGCCAGCAGCTCAATGTCCCGCACCGGGGAGCTGTTTTTT	CASSSMSRTGELFF
TRBJ2-5	.	few	TRBV4-2	TGTGCCAGCAGCCAAGAACTCTCGGGTAGCACGGAGACCCAGTACTTC	CASSQELSGSTETQYF
TRBJ1-5	.	many	TRBV7-2	TGTGCCAGCAGCTTAGTGGAGGGTGGCCAGCCCCAGCATTTT	CASSLVEGGQPQHF
TRBJ1-5	.	many	TRBV6-5	TGTGCCAGCAGGCCTGAACTTAGCAATCAGCCCCAGCATTTT	CASRPELSNQPQHF
TRBJ1-2	.	many	TRBV7-9	TGTGCCAGCAGCTTCTTATATGGCTACACCTTC	CASSFLYGYTF
TRBJ1-6	.	many	TRBV20-1	TGCAGTGCTAGAGAGGGGTGGAATTCACCCCTCCACTTT	CSAREGWNSPLHF
TRBJ2-5	.	many	TRBV12-3/TRBV12-4	TGTGCCAGCAGTTTAGCGGTCGAGGAGACCCAGTACTTC	CASSLAVEETQYF
TRBJ2-5	TRBD1	few	TRBV20-1	TGCAGTGCCGGACAGGGAATTGTCGAGACCCAGTACTTC	CSAGQGIVETQYF
TRBJ1-4	.	many	TRBV27	TGTGCCAGCAGTCCCCTCGCGACAGTTGAAAAACTGTTTTTT	CASSPLATVEKLFF
TRBJ2-1	.	.	TRBV28	TGTGCCAGCAGTTTTAAGAGCTTTGAGCAGTTCTTC	CASSFKSFEQFF